The 18 T cell receptor beta chains reported below all come from one sample, sequenced in a study of circulating CD8 cells and anti-PD-1 response in melanoma. TCR libraries were prepared from roughly 15 ng of total RNA with the QIAseq Immune Repertoire TCR panel. TCRdb redid the calling of the reads with MiXCR, one entry per CDR3 protein. The table includes 350 to 450 distinct CDR3 sequences, 9.5% to 12% detected once. Live CD3+CD8+TCRalphabeta+ cells were sorted into four subsets by PD-1 and/or TIGIT. Material: CD8+ T cells from PBMCs, obtained at baseline or after one month of anti-PD-1 therapy (not recorded which). These receptor sequences come from a human donor with melanoma.

This clonotype is medium-sized. The rearrangement links TRBV16 to TRBJ1-2, with D possibly being TRBD1 (5 bases). Between the trimmed V and J ends, which lost 4 bases and 4 bases, there was a span of 22 bases. The CDR3 covers 17 residues. Germline loops: CDR1 KGHSY, CDR2 FQNENV. The CDR3 DNA follows: TGTGCCAGCAGCCCAGGAGGGGCAGCGGTGGGAGTCTATGGCTACACCTTC. Protein: CASSPGGAAVGVYGYTF.

By its share, this clonotype is medium-sized (0.01 to 0.1%). J is TRBJ2-1 and V is TRBV28; 11 nucleotides agree with TRBD2. V gave up 3 bases and J gave up 3 bases; unmatched junction bases: 1. This CDR3 has 15 residues. Per the germline V gene, CDR1 is MDHEN and CDR2 is SYDVKM. The CDR3 coding sequence is TGTGCCAGCAGTTTTCTAGCGGGAGGCTACAATGAGCAGTTCTTC. This encodes CASSFLAGGYNEQFF.

This clonotype is labeled as large. The chain recombines TRBV5-6 with TRBJ2-1; D may match TRBD1 or TRBD2 (5 bases each). The germline V gene has CDR1 SGHDT and CDR2 YYEEEE. The CDR3 is 18 amino acids. V was pared by 5 bases and J by 4 bases, with 25 bases between. CDR3 in DNA: TGTGCCAGCAGTCGTCTCATTTCCGGGACGGAGGCTTACAATGAGCAGTTCTTC. Protein product: CASSRLISGTEAYNEQFF. The full variable domain, with the rest looked up from reference TRBV5-6 and TRBJ2-1, is DAGVTQSPTHLIKTRGQQVTLRCSPKSGHDTVSWYQQALGQGPQFIFQYYEEEERQRGNFPDRFSGHQFPNYSSELNVNALLLGDSALYLCASSRLISGTEAYNEQFFGPGTRLTVL.

For this clonotype: A much larger clone lies one base from this, so it may be a read error. This CDR3 fails to terminate in the conserved phenylalanine or tryptophan, so it likely reflects a read error. This sequence joins TRBV4-1 and TRBJ1-4, with D unclear. The V and J ends lost 0 bases and 8 bases respectively, with 4 bases between them. CDR3 length: 12 amino acids. Germline CDR1 reads MGHRA; CDR2 reads YSYEKL. The CDR3 nucleotides read TGCGCCAGCAGCCAAGAAGTAGAAAAACTGTTTCTT. Translation gives CASSQEVEKLFL.

Details on this clonotype: The junction departs from germline at one end; a sequencing error may be responsible. This chain connects TRBV20-1 to TRBJ2-7; D unclear. Looked up from germline, CDR1 is DFQATT and CDR2 is SNEGSKA (reference sequence). The CDR3 is 13 amino acids. CDR3 protein: CSAREFTSYEQHF. The CDR3 bases are TGCAGTGCTAGAGAGTTCACATCCTACGAGCAGCACTTC.

Regarding this clonotype: A far more abundant clone sits one base away, making this likely a read error. This chain links TRBV6-5 with TRBJ2-7; D is ambiguous. The CDR3 is 13 amino acids. V lost 2 bases, J lost 7 bases, and 12 bases lay in between. Germline CDR1 and CDR2: MNHEY and SVGAGI. This CDR3 reads CASSYAGYNEQYF. CDR3 sequence (DNA): TGTGCCAGCAGTTACGCTGGATACAATGAGCAGTACTTC.

The genes are TRBV28 and TRBJ2-7; the D gene is possibly TRBD2 (5 bases). The germline V gene encodes CDR1 MDHEN and CDR2 SYDVKM. Trimming took off 4 bases at V and 3 bases at J, with 16 bases between the two ends. The CDR3 spans 15 residues. CDR3 sequence: CASSWSSQRVYEQYF. The DNA for the CDR3 is TGTGCCAGCAGTTGGTCTTCACAGAGGGTCTACGAGCAGTACTTC.

Within the sample, this clonotype is large. This chain links TRBV28 with TRBJ2-5; D is uncertain. V was cut by 6 bases and J by 2 bases, with 10 bases left in between. This CDR3 contains 13 residues. The V gene's germline CDR1 is MDHEN and CDR2 SYDVKM. In nucleotides, the CDR3 is TGTGCCAGCAGCCCACCGGCTCAAGAGACCCAGTACTTC. Translating it yields CASSPPAQETQYF.

A note on this clonotype: It may be a read error: a sequence one base away is much more abundant. V is TRBV11-2 and J is TRBJ2-5; possible D gene TRBD1, 6 bases. Between the trimmed V and J ends, which lost 8 bases and 2 bases, there was a span of 24 bases. The CDR3 is made up of 17 amino acids. CDR1 and CDR2 (germline): SGHAT, FQNNGV. The CDR3 nucleotides read TGTGCCAGCGGCTCACAGGGTCAGGGAATCGGGCAAGAGACCCAGTACTTC. Its protein product is CASGSQGQGIGQETQYF.

This clonotype is termed large (0.1 to 1%). The chain links TRBV7-3 to TRBJ2-6; 7 bases agree with TRBD1. The CDR3 totals 17 residues. Trimming at V came to 5 bases and at J to 0 bases, leaving 7 bases not matched to a gene. CDR1 SGHTA and CDR2 FQGTGA come from the germline V gene. This chain's CDR3 is CASSPGQSGSGANVLTF. In DNA form, the CDR3 reads TGTGCCAGCAGCCCGGGACAGAGCGGCTCTGGGGCCAACGTCCTGACTTTC.

This sequence joins TRBV28 and TRBJ1-2, with unresolved D. Deletions cut 1 base from V and 5 bases from J, with 14 bases between. Germline V gene lookup returns CDR1 MDHEN and CDR2 SYDVKM. The CDR3 is made up of 15 amino acids. CDR3 in amino acids: CASSLSSWGTYGYTF. The CDR3 DNA is TGTGCCAGCAGTTTATCAAGCTGGGGAACTTATGGCTACACCTTC.

By frequency in the sample, this clonotype is medium-sized. The chain couples TRBV28 to TRBJ2-7, with 8 bases lining up with TRBD2. The V gene's germline CDR1 is MDHEN and CDR2 SYDVKM. This CDR3 is 16 amino acids long. Trimming removed 6 bases from V and 4 bases from J; junction bases left unmatched: 14. The CDR3 loop is CASSINGAGGLYEQYF. The CDR3 nucleotides are TGTGCCAGCAGCATTAACGGGGCGGGAGGACTATACGAGCAGTACTTC.

By share, this clonotype counts as large. The chain employs TRBV6-6 and TRBJ2-2; D remains ambiguous. Between the trimmed V and J ends, which lost 5 bases and 4 bases, there was a span of 2 bases. Germline V lookup: CDR1 MNHNY, CDR2 SVGAGI (reference sequence). The CDR3 consists of 11 residues. The DNA for the CDR3 is TGTGCCAGCAGTGCCACCGGGGAGCTGTTTTTT. This sequence encodes CASSATGELFF.

The genes are TRBV19 and TRBJ2-3; D remains ambiguous. This CDR3 region has 14 residues. Germline lookup yields CDR1 LNHDA and CDR2 SQIVND (reference sequence). The V gene lost 6 bases and the J gene lost 3 bases, with 13 bases spanning the gap. DNA for the CDR3: TGTGCCAGTAGCCCCTCGATATTGACAGATACGCAGTATTTT. Its translation: CASSPSILTDTQYF.

By share of the sample, this clonotype is large. The chain has TRBV28 and TRBJ2-7; possible D gene TRBD1, 6 bases. The germline V and J ends were trimmed by 9 bases and 2 bases, with 17 bases remaining between them. The germline CDR1 and CDR2 sequences are MDHEN and SYDVKM. The CDR3 runs 14 residues. This chain's CDR3 is CASRGQTRTYEQYF. DNA of the CDR3: TGTGCCAGTCGAGGACAGACCCGAACCTACGAGCAGTACTTC.

This clonotype is termed large. The chain links TRBV24-1 to TRBJ2-1; maybe TRBD1 (6 bases). This CDR3 has 15 residues. Germline CDR1 KGHDR, CDR2 SFDVKD. V lost 7 bases and J lost 4, with 16 bases in between. The CDR3 coding sequence is TGTGCCACCAGCAATACCCGGGACACATACAATGAGCAGTTCTTC. Translation gives CATSNTRDTYNEQFF.

A word on this clonotype: One end of the junction varies from germline; a read error may be responsible. The chain has TRBV28 and TRBJ2-5; D may match TRBD1 or TRBD2 (6 bases each). Germline CDR1 and CDR2: MDHEN and SYDVKM. The CDR3 is 16 amino acids. CDR3 DNA sequence: TGTGCCAGCAGTTTAAGCTTAGGGGGGATTCAAGAGACCCGGTACTTC. It codes for CASSLSLGGIQETRYF.

This clonotype is classed as medium-sized (0.01 to 0.1%). The chain recombines TRBV19 with TRBJ1-1; D not resolved. Germline assignment: CDR1 LNHDA and CDR2 SQIVND (reference sequence). The CDR3 runs to 11 residues. The germline V and J ends were trimmed by 8 bases and 0 bases, with 4 bases remaining between them. The CDR3 reads CASDLNTEAFF. The CDR3 region has the DNA TGTGCCAGTGACCTGAACACTGAAGCTTTCTTT.